This T cell receptor beta chain was sequenced in a study of cytomegalovirus exposure and HLA in healthy donors (dated by TCRdb to between 2016 and 2019). About the full investigation: In an earlier analysis of under 600 of the donors, 276 Gb of sequence data and approximately 100 million unique TCR beta sequences from 150 million to 200 million T cells were reported. To predict cytomegalovirus infection status, the study brought together high-throughput TCR immunosequencing, statistical association of individual TCRs with disease status, and machine learning. In an earlier analysis of 500 to 650 of the donors, high-throughput TCR beta sequencing was used to judge whether each TCR beta V gene segment behaved as functional or pseudogenic. Donor age, sex, ethnicity and CMV serostatus were compiled alongside the repertoire data. The study profiled the T cell repertoires of hundreds of subjects by immunosequencing and related them to cytomegalovirus serostatus. The study aimed to test whether signatures of past pathogen exposure could be identified by cataloging public T cell receptors. To study patterns of TCR occurrence, a later analysis re-analyzed previously published TCR beta repertoires from around 670 donors and added high-resolution HLA genotyping. An early release covering roughly 600 HLA-typed donors comprised about 320 gigabases of sequencing data and 85 million to 100 million unique TCR sequences. All discovery cohort repertoires had been generated on a single sequencing platform. Across approximately 400 genotyped donors of the cohort, an average of about 240,000 unique TCR beta nucleotide sequences per donor were sequenced, and roughly a sixth of those sequences were non-productive. HLA typing covered class I and class II loci at four-digit resolution. A separate validation cohort of over a hundred different subjects was used in addition to the approximately 670-subject first cohort. The number of typed donors differed by locus: roughly 629-630 for A, B, C, DRB1 and DQB1; 500 to 550 for DQA1; fewer than 610 for DPA1; and around 450 for DPB1. Five DR-DQ haplotypes were handled as single units for association and clustering, since linkage in the cohort was strong. Rather than drawing on any new phenotypic data, the later analysis identified candidate immune exposures from TCR beta sequences and the way those sequences occurred across donors. Of the roughly 390 genotyped donors, approximately 80% were placed in the genetic ancestry cluster associated with self-reported Caucasian donors. A later genetic analysis took genome-wide SNP genotypes for about 55% of the 666 donors and used that subset as a discovery cohort. The research as a whole found: A later genetic analysis reported fewer N-insertions in productive TCRs among donors in an Asian-associated ancestry cluster than the approximately 670-donor mean. Broadly in line with IMGT annotations, most TCR beta V segments showed up in productive rearrangements about 87% or about 30% of the time in an earlier analysis of 450 to 750 of the donors. The authors suggested that the approach could potentially be generalized to other disease states and immunological phenotypes. A later analysis reported that several top co-occurrence clusters appeared linked to parvovirus B19, influenza, CMV and Epstein-Barr virus. Approximately 16 rarely observed V segments, including chromosome 9 orphons, were excluded from the earlier analysis of about 500 of the donors because counts were too low. When HLA alleles, especially DR and DQ, strongly co-occurred, TCR associations were difficult to assign to individual alleles. A later analysis found that most CMV-associated TCR beta chains appeared HLA-restricted, with HLA associations seemingly driven largely by CMV exposure. Most TCR sequences were seen in very few donors, while some public TCRs were found in many individuals. A further reported finding was that TCR beta sequences accurately predicted the HLA-A and HLA-B alleles for most subjects in the first cohort. In the study, around 150 TCR beta chains were listed as associated with cytomegalovirus. For the cohort, immune exposure information was limited to CMV serostatus. A later analysis associated 17,000 or so TCR beta sequences with specific HLA alleles at a false discovery rate of 0.05. In vitro tests confirmed that a few of the cytomegalovirus-associated TCR beta chains recognize cytomegalovirus antigens. In a later analysis, the rate of TCR association differed among HLA loci, with DRB1 alleles having the most associated TCRs and HLA-C alleles having the fewest. HLA typing was unavailable for some donors at each locus, so association tests used only the typed subset. The classifier was reported to diagnose cytomegalovirus status with high specificity and sensitivity in both the original and validation cohorts. Only TCR beta chains were sequenced in this cohort, and the absence of alpha or paired-chain data limited detectable features. V-gene and J-gene trimming of TCR beta chains was associated with a missense DCLRE1C variant in a later genetic analysis, and the association was replicated in an independent cohort. Linkage disequilibrium might explain the correlated functional status among segregating V segments, but an unknown experimental factor could not be ruled out. Some IMGT-functional V segments, including TRBV6-2 and TRBV6-3, could not be told apart with the 87-base-pair reads, so those segments were excluded. A cluster of highly shared sequence variants was judged likely to be a technical artifact of the sequencing pipeline. The presence/absence analyses assumed that sequencing depth was roughly uniform across donors, and that assumption may not be true. A later analysis found that HLA-associated TCR beta chains were more clonally expanded and had lower generation probabilities than equally common non-associated chains.

The cohort comprised 666 healthy bone marrow donors. All cohort members were sampled while nominally healthy, although unrecorded immune exposures were likely present. The donor was CMV seropositive and belonged to the group of 250 to 300 seropositive cohort members. Every donor gave a peripheral blood sample, and the peripheral blood mononuclear cells from that sample were used for TCR beta sequencing. Genomic DNA extraction from the blood cell samples was performed with the Qiagen DNeasy Blood Extraction Kit. The library relied on the immunoSEQ multiplex PCR assay. For the multiplex PCR, a mixture combining 60 forward primers for TCR Vbeta segments and 13 reverse primers for TCR Jbeta segments was used. Amplification of the CDR3 region of rearranged TCR beta genes was performed with a multiplex PCR assay on genomic DNA. Amplified TCR beta libraries were sequenced as 87-base-pair reads on the Illumina HiSeq System. The authors' analysis ran thus. A later analysis counted about 82 million unique TCR beta chains across the 550 to 800 repertoires, and roughly 9.9 million of these chains were shared by at least two donors. Raw reads were error-corrected and collapsed into unique sequences by a nearest-neighbor algorithm in which closely related sequences were merged to remove PCR and sequencing errors. CDR3 sequences were aligned to IMGT reference sequences to assign V, D and J gene segments. Each retained sequence needed at least a six-nucleotide match to both a V gene segment and a J gene segment. A rearrangement was called productive if the CDR3 had no stop codons and remained in frame with V and J, and every other rearrangement was called non-productive. Following IMGT convention, CDR3 was defined as the stretch from the second conserved V-encoded cysteine to the conserved J-encoded phenylalanine. In an earlier analysis of more than 550 of the donors, sequences lacking an unambiguous match to a single V gene segment were excluded. An earlier analysis of several hundred of the donors called V segments functional above 56.7% productive rearrangements and segregating when the between-donor standard deviation exceeded 5%. A statistical classification framework was built to diagnose cytomegalovirus status from the catalog of TCR beta chain sequences. In a later analysis, TCR nucleotide sequences were compared against IMGT/GENE-DB human TR gene sequences so that V and J genes could be assigned. Using the TCRdist pipeline, a later analysis assigned CDR3 sequences along with most-parsimonious VDJ recombination scenarios. In a later analysis, every TCR beta chain was defined by the combination of its CDR3 amino acid sequence and its V-gene family, and reads without a unique V-gene family were dropped. A later analysis removed 550 to 700 highly shared, low-generation-probability nucleotide sequences to deal with suspected cross-contamination and a sequencing artifact. In a later analysis, a clonal expansion index was calculated for each public chain from normalized within-repertoire ranks of inferred template counts. In a later analysis, generation probabilities were computed with a VDJ recombination model fitted to out-of-frame rearrangements, and the resulting probabilities were checked against IGoR. In a later analysis, TCR-TCR, TCR-HLA and TCR-CMV co-occurrence was scored with hypergeometric tests, and a repertoire-size bias correction was applied to TCR pairs. In a later analysis, false discovery rates were estimated by permuting HLA or CMV assignments 20 times. In a later analysis, co-occurring TCRs were grouped using DBSCAN, and TCRdist sequence similarity was added for clustering within HLA-allele-positive subsets. Repertoires with fewer than 30,000 or more than 120,000 public chains, plus five repertoires with anomalous nucleotide sharing, were excluded from co-occurrence clustering. Imported from immuneACCESS, the table was reduced by TCRdb to in-frame sequences with V and J called. These copies leave out some clones; in studies compared against another copy, an unresolved V gene accounts for under half, and the cause of the remainder is not known. Clonal size and the V and J genes are those of that table, whereas D and trimming came from the DNA. This sample gives 180,000 or so clones in total; about 9% of them show up just once. 1% to 1.5% of the sample belongs to the ten largest clones.

Notes on this clone: There is no known antigen for this receptor. No base qualities exist here, and no much larger clone lies one base off it.

At the junction V is shortened by 8 bases and J by 9 bases, with 8 bases in between. CDR1 MNHNS and CDR2 SASEGT are derived from the germline V gene. The CDR3 sequence holds 10 residues, the cysteine and phenylalanine included. CDR3 DNA only is kept here, 30 bases in frame from base 1. The sample consisted of PBMCs. The chain was built from TRBV6-1 and TRBJ2-1; the D segment cannot be called with confidence. The clonotype was recovered from a woman in her 30s in good health and CMV-seropositive. The CDR3 corresponds to CASRTSEQFF. The DNA sequence is as follows: TGTGCCAGCCGAACAAGTGAGCAGTTCTTC.